These T cell receptor beta chains were read from a single sample in a study of CD8 T cells in ankylosing spondylitis. TCRdb reanalysed the 5' RACE reads using MiXCR and keeps one entry per CDR3 protein. The table lists some 200,000 distinct CDR3 sequences, 9.5% to 15% of them singletons, with more than 15% in the top ten. Sequenced material: blood, either unsorted or a sorted T cell fraction (not recorded which). These receptors all come from a male donor with ankylosing spondylitis or in good health (not recorded which). Both conserved end residues are part of each CDR3. The D gene is left open where the match is weak. A clone size is listed for some rows: how often the clone was seen (once, few, many), or a class if it is expanded.

J gene	clone size	CDR3 length	D gene	V gene	CDR3 DNA	CDR3 protein
TRBJ1-1	few	12	.	TRBV12-3/TRBV12-4	TGTGCCAGCAGTGAGATTAACACTGAAGCTTTCTTT	CASSEINTEAFF
TRBJ2-7	.	15	TRBD1	TRBV4-2	TGTGCCAGCAGCCAAGAAGGAGACAGGGCATCCGAGCAGTACTTC	CASSQEGDRASEQYF
TRBJ2-2	few	20	TRBD2	TRBV6-2/TRBV6-3	TGTGCCAGCAGCCCACTAGCGGGGGAGAAATATAAAACGAAGTCCGGGGAGCTGTTTTTT	CASSPLAGEKYKTKSGELFF
TRBJ1-2	.	14	.	TRBV7-9	TGTGCCAGCAGCTTAGCTCCAGCTAACTATGGCTACACCTTC	CASSLAPANYGYTF
TRBJ2-7	.	16	TRBD1	TRBV3-1	TGTGCCAGCAGCGCTCCGGTACAGGGGTTGTCCTACGAGCAGTACTTC	CASSAPVQGLSYEQYF
TRBJ2-3	.	11	.	TRBV27	TGTGCCAGCACCCAGACAGGCACGCAGTATTTT	CASTQTGTQYF
TRBJ2-3	.	15	.	TRBV6-5	TGTGCCAGCAGTTACTCACCGACTAGGACGGATACGCAGTATTTT	CASSYSPTRTDTQYF
TRBJ2-1	few	15	TRBD2	TRBV20-1	TGCAGTGCTACGGGGGGGGACCGCTCCTACAATGAGCAGTTCTTC	CSATGGDRSYNEQFF
TRBJ1-1	many	13	.	TRBV7-9	TGTGCCAGCAGCCCCGAGGGGAGGACTGAAGCTTTCTTT	CASSPEGRTEAFF
TRBJ1-5	.	14	.	TRBV6-1	TGTGCCAGCACGGGATGGGGGGAGGGTCAGCCCCAGCATTTT	CASTGWGEGQPQHF
TRBJ1-5	.	17	.	TRBV4-1	TGCGCCAGCAGCCAAGATAGACATGCCTTGAGGAATCAGCCCCAGCATTTT	CASSQDRHALRNQPQHF